This record concerns one T cell receptor beta chain sequence. It lacks a known antigen. No much larger clonotype is one base removed from it; base qualities were not supplied. From a lookup of the germline V gene, CDR1 and CDR2 are SGDLS and YYNGEE. The CDR3 goes from the cysteine to the phenylalanine over 14 residues. Of all the DNA, just the CDR3 is kept, 42 bases in frame from base 1. V is cut back by 3 bases and J by 2 bases, with 2 bases in the junction unmatched. The cohort consisted of 666 healthy bone marrow donors. Cohort members were all nominally healthy when sampled, although unrecorded immune exposures were likely present. The donor tested CMV seronegative, placing the donor among the 350 or so seronegative members of the cohort. Every donor gave a peripheral blood sample, and the peripheral blood mononuclear cells from that sample were used for TCR beta sequencing. The Qiagen DNeasy Blood Extraction Kit was used to extract genomic DNA from the blood cell samples.

The receptor library was made with the immunoSEQ multiplex PCR assay. For the multiplex PCR, a mixture combining 60 forward primers for TCR Vbeta segments and 13 reverse primers for TCR Jbeta segments was used. The CDR3 region of rearranged TCR beta genes was amplified from genomic DNA by a multiplex PCR assay. The amplified TCR beta libraries were sequenced on the Illumina HiSeq System as 87-base-pair reads. On the authors' methods: In a later analysis, roughly 80 million unique TCR beta chains were counted across the 500 to 700 repertoires, and about 10 million of these chains were shared by at least two donors. Raw reads were error-corrected and collapsed into unique sequences by a nearest-neighbor algorithm in which closely related sequences were merged to remove PCR and sequencing errors. CDR3 sequences were aligned to IMGT reference sequences to assign V, D and J gene segments. Each retained sequence needed at least a six-nucleotide match to both a V gene segment and a J gene segment. Rearrangements were classified as productive when the CDR3 lacked stop codons and remained in frame with V and J, and all other rearrangements were classified as non-productive. CDR3 was defined according to IMGT convention as the region running from the second conserved V-encoded cysteine to the conserved J-encoded phenylalanine. The earlier analysis of approximately 500 of the donors excluded sequences that lacked an unambiguous match to a single V gene segment. In an earlier analysis of around 590 of the donors, a V segment was called functional when productive rearrangements were above 56.7%, and segregating when the standard deviation between donors exceeded 5%. To diagnose cytomegalovirus status from the catalog of TCR beta chain sequences, a statistical classification framework was built. In a later analysis, TCR nucleotide sequences were compared against IMGT/GENE-DB human TR gene sequences so that V and J genes could be assigned. Using the TCRdist pipeline, a later analysis assigned CDR3 sequences along with most-parsimonious VDJ recombination scenarios. A later analysis defined each TCR beta chain by its CDR3 amino acid sequence plus V-gene family, and excluded reads lacking a unique V-gene family. A later analysis removed 592 highly shared, low-generation-probability nucleotide sequences to deal with suspected cross-contamination and a sequencing artifact. In a later analysis, a clonal expansion index for each public chain was calculated from normalized within-repertoire ranks of inferred template counts. Generation probabilities in a later analysis came from a VDJ recombination model fitted to out-of-frame rearrangements, and those results were checked against IGoR. In a later analysis, TCR-TCR, TCR-HLA and TCR-CMV co-occurrence was scored with hypergeometric tests, and a repertoire-size bias correction was applied to TCR pairs. To estimate false discovery rates, a later analysis permuted the HLA or CMV assignments 20 times. In a later analysis, co-occurring TCRs were grouped using DBSCAN, and TCRdist sequence similarity was added for clustering within HLA-allele-positive subsets. Repertoires with fewer than 30,000 or more than 120,000 public chains were left out of co-occurrence clustering, as were five repertoires with anomalous nucleotide sharing. The clones in this table, taken by TCRdb from immuneACCESS, are in-frame only. Not every clone is retained; where verified, under half of the shortfall comes from an unresolved V gene, and the cause of the rest is unknown. D and trimming come from the DNA, and the V and J calls and clone size come from that table. Within this sample are 130,000 or so clones, with more than 60% of them counted one time only. Of the sample, around 3.6% is held by the ten largest clones.

This entry belongs to a study of cytomegalovirus exposure and HLA in healthy donors (dated by TCRdb to 2015 to 2018). With respect to the entire study: An earlier analysis of some 550 of the donors reported 276 Gb of sequence data and 117 million unique TCR beta sequences from roughly 200 million T cells. An early release covering about 600 HLA-typed donors comprised about 290 gigabases of sequencing data and 85 million to 100 million unique TCR sequences. Of the approximately 400 genotyped donors, around 81% fell in the genetic ancestry cluster associated with self-reported Caucasian donors. The study aimed to test whether signatures of past pathogen exposure could be identified by cataloging public T cell receptors. Using immunosequencing, the study profiled T cell repertoires from 550 to 750 subjects and related those repertoires to cytomegalovirus serostatus. A separate validation cohort of some 130 different subjects was used in addition to the approximately 700-subject first cohort. High-throughput TCR immunosequencing, statistical association of individual TCRs with disease status, and machine learning were combined to predict cytomegalovirus infection status. In a later analysis, previously published TCR beta repertoires from some 640 donors were re-analyzed and high-resolution HLA genotyping was added so that TCR occurrence patterns could be studied. The later analysis used no new phenotypic data to find candidate immune exposures, relying instead on TCR beta sequences and their occurrence across donors. In an earlier analysis of a few hundred of the donors, high-throughput TCR beta sequencing was used to judge whether each TCR beta V gene segment behaved as functional or pseudogenic. Donor age, sex, ethnicity and CMV serostatus were compiled together with the repertoire data. In a later genetic analysis, genome-wide SNP genotypes for about 55% of the roughly 670 donors were used, and that subset was treated as a discovery cohort. Every repertoire in the discovery cohort had been generated on one and the same sequencing platform. HLA typing included class I and class II loci at four-digit resolution. The number of typed donors differed by locus: about 620-640 for A, B, C, DRB1 and DQB1; some 500 for DQA1; fewer than 610 for DPA1; and some 450 for DPB1. Five DR-DQ haplotypes were handled as single units for association and clustering because linkage in the cohort was strong. Among around 400 genotyped donors of the cohort, an average of approximately 240,000 unique TCR beta nucleotide sequences were sequenced per donor, roughly 20% of them non-productive.

Paper-wide results and their limitations: Because counts were too low, around 17 rarely observed V segments, including chromosome 9 orphons, were left out of the earlier analysis of about 620 of the donors. HLA typing was unavailable for some donors at each locus, so association tests used only the typed subset. According to the authors, the approach could potentially be generalized to other disease states and immunological phenotypes. Only TCR beta chains were sequenced in this cohort, and the absence of alpha or paired-chain data limited detectable features. A later genetic analysis reported fewer N-insertions in productive TCRs among donors in an Asian-associated ancestry cluster than the roughly 700-donor mean. Three of the identified cytomegalovirus-associated TCR beta chains were confirmed in vitro to be specific for cytomegalovirus antigens. The classifier was reported to diagnose cytomegalovirus status with high specificity and sensitivity in both the original cohort and the validation cohort. Most CMV-associated TCR beta chains appeared to be HLA-restricted in a later analysis, and the HLA associations seemed to be driven largely by CMV exposure. Most TCR sequences were seen in very few donors, while some public TCRs were found in many individuals. In a later genetic analysis, a missense DCLRE1C variant was associated with V-gene and J-gene trimming of TCR beta chains, and the association was replicated in an independent cohort. A later analysis reported that several top co-occurrence clusters appeared linked to parvovirus B19, influenza, CMV and Epstein-Barr virus. A further reported finding was that TCR beta sequences accurately predicted the HLA-A and HLA-B alleles for most subjects in the first cohort. The only immune exposure information available for the cohort was CMV serostatus. In an earlier analysis of some 550 of the donors, most TCR beta V segments were observed in productive rearrangements about 90% or about 30% of the time, broadly matching IMGT annotations. Some IMGT-functional V segments, including TRBV6-2 and TRBV6-3, could not be distinguished by the 87-base-pair reads and were therefore excluded. Strong co-occurrence of HLA alleles, especially DR and DQ, made assigning TCR associations to individual alleles difficult. The sequencing pipeline was judged likely to have produced a cluster of highly shared sequence variants as a technical artifact. In a later analysis, the rate of TCR association differed among HLA loci, with DRB1 alleles having the most associated TCRs and HLA-C alleles having the fewest. Linkage disequilibrium might explain the correlated functional status among segregating V segments, but an unknown experimental factor could not be excluded. A later analysis found that HLA-associated TCR beta chains were more clonally expanded and had lower generation probabilities than equally common non-associated chains. A total of fewer than 200 TCR beta chains were listed by the study as associated with cytomegalovirus. In a later analysis, about 17,000 TCR beta sequences were associated with specific HLA alleles at a false discovery rate of 0.05. Sequencing depth was assumed to be roughly uniform across donors in the presence/absence analyses, though that assumption may not hold.

Sequenced input: PBMCs. The receptor was isolated from a man aged 30-40 years in good health and CMV-seronegative. In this chain, TRBV9 is recombined with TRBJ2-7, with 10 middle bases fitting TRBD2. The bases read TGTGCCAGCAGCGGTAGCGGGAGGACCTACGAGCAGTACTTC. This gives the protein CASSGSGRTYEQYF.